This TCR beta chain was observed in a study of OX40 agonist ivuxolimab in advanced cancers. Overall study results and limits: At 0.1 to 3.0 mg/kg, clonal expansion of CD4+ and CD8+ blood T cells had occurred by week 6. Also showing low normalized T-cell clonal expansion were some of the nonresponders.

A remark on this clone: The antigen is unknown.

Sequenced by immunoSEQ multiplex PCR; TCRdb stores in-frame clones only, minus some. The sample consists of tens of thousands of clones, around 72% of them appearing once. Trimming removed 3 bases from V and 0 bases from J, with 9 bases in between. From germline, CDR1 is LNHDA and CDR2 SQIVND (reference sequence). CDR3 length equals 15 residues. This TCR derives from an adult with an advanced solid tumor such as melanoma, head and neck, liver or kidney cancer. The V and J genes are TRBV19 and TRBJ2-1; D not certain. The source was CD4+ or CD8+ T cells sorted from blood, collected in a trial of the OX40 agonist ivuxolimab. The CDR3 region has the DNA TGTGCCAGTAGTATCGTGGGCCTCTCCTACAATGAGCAGTTCTTC. This codes for CASSIVGLSYNEQFF. Combining the CDR3 with reference TRBV19 and TRBJ2-1 gives the whole variable domain DGGITQSPKYLFRKEGQNVTLSCEQNLNHDAMYWYRQDPGQGLRLIYYSQIVNDFQKGDIAEGYSVSREKKESFPLTVTSAQKNPTAFYLCASSIVGLSYNEQFFGPGTRLTVL.